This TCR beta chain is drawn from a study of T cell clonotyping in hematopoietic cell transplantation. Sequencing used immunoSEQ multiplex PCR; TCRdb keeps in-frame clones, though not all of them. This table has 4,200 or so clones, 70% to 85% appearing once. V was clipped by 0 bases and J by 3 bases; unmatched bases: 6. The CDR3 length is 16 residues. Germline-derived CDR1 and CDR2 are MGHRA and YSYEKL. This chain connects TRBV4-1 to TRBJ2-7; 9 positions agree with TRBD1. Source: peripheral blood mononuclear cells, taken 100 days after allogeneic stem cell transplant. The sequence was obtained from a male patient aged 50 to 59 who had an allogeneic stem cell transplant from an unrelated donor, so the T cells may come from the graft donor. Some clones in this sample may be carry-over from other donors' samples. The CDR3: CASSQDPGTGFYEQYF. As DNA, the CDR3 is TGCGCCAGCAGCCAAGACCCCGGGACAGGGTTCTACGAGCAGTACTTC.